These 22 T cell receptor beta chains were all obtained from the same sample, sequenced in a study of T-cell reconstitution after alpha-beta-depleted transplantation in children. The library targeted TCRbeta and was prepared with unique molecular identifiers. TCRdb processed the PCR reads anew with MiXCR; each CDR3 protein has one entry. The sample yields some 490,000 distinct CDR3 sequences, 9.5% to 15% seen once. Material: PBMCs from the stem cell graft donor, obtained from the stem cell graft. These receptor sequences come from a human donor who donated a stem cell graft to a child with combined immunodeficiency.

CDR3 sequence (DNA): TGTGCCAGCTCAGCATTCAACCCCAACAGGGGATGGGAGCAGTTCTTC. Translation gives CASSAFNPNRGWEQFF. This chain connects TRBV18 to TRBJ2-1, with 7 bases matching TRBD1. This CDR3 region has 16 residues. V shed 5 bases and J 10 bases; nucleotides not matched to a gene: 17. Germline CDR1 KGHSH, CDR2 LQKENI.

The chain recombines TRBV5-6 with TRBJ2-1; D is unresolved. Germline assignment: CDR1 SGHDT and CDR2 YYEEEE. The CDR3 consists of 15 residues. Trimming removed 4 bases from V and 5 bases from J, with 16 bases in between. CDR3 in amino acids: CASSEYRNVHNEQFF. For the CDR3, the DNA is TGTGCCAGCAGCGAATACAGAAACGTCCACAATGAGCAGTTCTTC. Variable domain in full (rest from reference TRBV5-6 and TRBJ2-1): DAGVTQSPTHLIKTRGQQVTLRCSPKSGHDTVSWYQQALGQGPQFIFQYYEEEERQRGNFPDRFSGHQFPNYSSELNVNALLLGDSALYLCASSEYRNVHNEQFFGPGTRLTVL.

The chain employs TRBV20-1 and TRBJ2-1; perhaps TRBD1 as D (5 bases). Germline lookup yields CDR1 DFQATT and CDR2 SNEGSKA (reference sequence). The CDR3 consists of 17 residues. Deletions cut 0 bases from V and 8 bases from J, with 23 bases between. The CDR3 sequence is CSARDPPQAIQRDEQFF. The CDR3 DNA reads TGCAGTGCTAGAGACCCACCACAGGCGATACAACGGGATGAGCAGTTCTTC.

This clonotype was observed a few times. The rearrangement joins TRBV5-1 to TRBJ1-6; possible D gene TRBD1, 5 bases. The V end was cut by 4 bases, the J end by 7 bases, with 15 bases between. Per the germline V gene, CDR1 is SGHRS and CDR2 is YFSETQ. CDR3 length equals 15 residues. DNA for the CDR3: TGCGCCAGCAGCCTCGAAGGGGTTATCAATTCACCCCTCCACTTT. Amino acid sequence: CASSLEGVINSPLHF.

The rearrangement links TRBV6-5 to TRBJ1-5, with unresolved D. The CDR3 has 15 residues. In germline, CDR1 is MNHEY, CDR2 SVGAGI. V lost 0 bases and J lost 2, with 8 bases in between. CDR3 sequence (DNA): TGTGCCAGCAGTTACTCTACCGTGCGCAATCAGCCCCAGCATTTT. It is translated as CASSYSTVRNQPQHF.

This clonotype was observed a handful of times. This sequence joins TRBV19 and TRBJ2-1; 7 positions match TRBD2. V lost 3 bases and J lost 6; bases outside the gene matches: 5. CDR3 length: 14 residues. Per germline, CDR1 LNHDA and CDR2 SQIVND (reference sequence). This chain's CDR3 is CASSIGRRVNEQFF. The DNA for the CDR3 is TGTGCCAGTAGTATCGGGAGGCGAGTCAATGAGCAGTTCTTC.

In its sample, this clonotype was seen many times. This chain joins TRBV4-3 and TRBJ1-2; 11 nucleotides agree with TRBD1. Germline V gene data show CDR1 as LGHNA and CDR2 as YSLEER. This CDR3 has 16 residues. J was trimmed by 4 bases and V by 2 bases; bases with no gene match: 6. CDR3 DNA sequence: TGCGCCAGCAGCCAATTCAAGGGACAGGGGGGCTATGGCTACACCTTC. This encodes CASSQFKGQGGYGYTF.

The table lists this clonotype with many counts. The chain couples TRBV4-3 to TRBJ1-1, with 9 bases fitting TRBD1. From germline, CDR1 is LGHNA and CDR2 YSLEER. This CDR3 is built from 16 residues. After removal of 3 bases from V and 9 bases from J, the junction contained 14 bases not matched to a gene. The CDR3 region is CASSHVGTGSREKAFF. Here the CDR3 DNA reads TGCGCCAGCAGCCATGTTGGGACAGGGAGTAGGGAAAAAGCTTTCTTT.

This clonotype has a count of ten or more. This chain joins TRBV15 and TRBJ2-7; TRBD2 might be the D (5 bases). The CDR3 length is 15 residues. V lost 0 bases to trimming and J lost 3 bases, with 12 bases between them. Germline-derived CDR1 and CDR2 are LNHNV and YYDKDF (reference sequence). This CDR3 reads CATSRERGTFYEQYF. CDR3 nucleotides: TGTGCCACCAGCAGAGAACGGGGTACGTTCTACGAGCAGTACTTC.

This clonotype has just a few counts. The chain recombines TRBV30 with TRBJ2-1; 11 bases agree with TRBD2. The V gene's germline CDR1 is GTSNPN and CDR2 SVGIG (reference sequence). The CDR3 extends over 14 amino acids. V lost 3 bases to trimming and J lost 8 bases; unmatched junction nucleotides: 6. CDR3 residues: CAWSEGTSGDEQFF. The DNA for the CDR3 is TGTGCCTGGAGCGAGGGGACTAGCGGCGATGAGCAGTTCTTC.

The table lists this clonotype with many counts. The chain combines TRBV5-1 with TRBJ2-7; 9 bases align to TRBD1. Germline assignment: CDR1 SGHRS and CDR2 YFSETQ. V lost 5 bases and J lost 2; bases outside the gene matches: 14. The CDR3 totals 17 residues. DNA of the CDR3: TGCGCCAGCAGGTCCCCACTCCCGGGACAGGGTACCTACGAGCAGTACTTC. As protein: CASRSPLPGQGTYEQYF.

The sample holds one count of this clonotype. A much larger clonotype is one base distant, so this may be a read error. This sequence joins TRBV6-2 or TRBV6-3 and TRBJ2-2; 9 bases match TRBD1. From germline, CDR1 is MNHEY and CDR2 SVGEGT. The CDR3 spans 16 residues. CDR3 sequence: CASSPGRDRVTGVLFF. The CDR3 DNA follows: TGTGCCAGCAGCCCAGGCCGGGACAGGGTCACCGGGGTGCTGTTTTTT.

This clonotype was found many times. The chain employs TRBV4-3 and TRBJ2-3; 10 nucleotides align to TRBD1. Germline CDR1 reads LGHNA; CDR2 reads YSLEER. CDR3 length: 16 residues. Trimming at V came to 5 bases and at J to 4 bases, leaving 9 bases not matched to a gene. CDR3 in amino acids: CASSRTGGVFADTQYF. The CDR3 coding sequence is TGCGCCAGCAGCAGGACAGGGGGAGTATTCGCAGATACGCAGTATTTT.

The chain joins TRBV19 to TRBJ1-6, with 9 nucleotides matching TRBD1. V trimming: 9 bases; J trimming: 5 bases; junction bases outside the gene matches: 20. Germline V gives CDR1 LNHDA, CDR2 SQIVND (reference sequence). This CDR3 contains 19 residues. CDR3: CARHLPGTGRLQDNSPLHF. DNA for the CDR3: TGTGCCAGACATCTACCCGGGACAGGGCGGCTTCAGGATAATTCACCCCTCCACTTT. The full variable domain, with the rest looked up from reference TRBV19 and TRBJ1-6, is DGGITQSPKYLFRKEGQNVTLSCEQNLNHDAMYWYRQDPGQGLRLIYYSQIVNDFQKGDIAEGYSVSREKKESFPLTVTSAQKNPTAFYLCARHLPGTGRLQDNSPLHFGNGTRLTVT.

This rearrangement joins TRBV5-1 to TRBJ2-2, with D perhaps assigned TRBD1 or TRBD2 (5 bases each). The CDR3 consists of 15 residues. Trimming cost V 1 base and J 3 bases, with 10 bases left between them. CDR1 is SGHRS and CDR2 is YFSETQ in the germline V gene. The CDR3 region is CASSLMGTHTGELFF. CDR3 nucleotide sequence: TGCGCCAGCAGCTTGATGGGGACCCACACCGGGGAGCTGTTTTTT.

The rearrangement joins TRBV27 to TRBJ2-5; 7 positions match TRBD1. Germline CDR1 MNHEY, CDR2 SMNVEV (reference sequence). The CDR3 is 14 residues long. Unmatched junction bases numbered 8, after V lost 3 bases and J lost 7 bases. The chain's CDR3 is CASSLDRIRGTQYF. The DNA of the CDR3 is TGTGCCAGCAGTTTGGACAGGATTAGAGGGACCCAGTACTTC.

The CDR3 sequence is CASSFSAHGEKLFF. Here the CDR3 DNA reads TGTGCCAGCAGTTTTTCCGCGCACGGTGAAAAACTGTTTTTT. V usage is TRBV12-3 or TRBV12-4 and J usage is TRBJ1-4; D gene ambiguous. The CDR3 consists of 14 residues. The V gene lost 3 bases and the J gene lost 7 bases, with 12 bases spanning the gap.

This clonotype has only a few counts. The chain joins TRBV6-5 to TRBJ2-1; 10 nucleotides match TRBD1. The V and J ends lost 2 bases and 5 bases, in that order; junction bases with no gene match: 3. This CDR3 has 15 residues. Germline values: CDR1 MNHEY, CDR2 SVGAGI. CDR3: CASSYGTGVHNEQFF. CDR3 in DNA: TGTGCCAGCAGTTACGGGACAGGGGTTCACAATGAGCAGTTCTTC.

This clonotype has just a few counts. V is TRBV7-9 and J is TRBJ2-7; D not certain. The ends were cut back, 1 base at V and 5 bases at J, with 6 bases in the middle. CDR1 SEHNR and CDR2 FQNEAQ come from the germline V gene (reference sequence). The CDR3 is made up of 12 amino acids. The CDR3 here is CASSLGYNEQYF. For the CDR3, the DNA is TGTGCCAGCAGCTTAGGTTACAACGAGCAGTACTTC.

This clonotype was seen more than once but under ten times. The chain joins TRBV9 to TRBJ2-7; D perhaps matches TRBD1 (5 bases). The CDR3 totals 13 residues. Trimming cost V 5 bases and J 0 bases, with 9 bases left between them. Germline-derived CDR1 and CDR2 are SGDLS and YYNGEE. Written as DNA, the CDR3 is TGTGCCAGCAGTGAGGACACCTCCTACGAGCAGTACTTC. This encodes CASSEDTSYEQYF.

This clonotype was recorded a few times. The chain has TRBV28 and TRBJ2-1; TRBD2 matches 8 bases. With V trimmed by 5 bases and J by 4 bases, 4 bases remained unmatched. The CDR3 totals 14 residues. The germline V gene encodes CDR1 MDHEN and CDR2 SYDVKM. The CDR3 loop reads CASSPGGHYNEQFF. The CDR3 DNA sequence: TGTGCCAGCAGTCCGGGGGGGCATTACAATGAGCAGTTCTTC.

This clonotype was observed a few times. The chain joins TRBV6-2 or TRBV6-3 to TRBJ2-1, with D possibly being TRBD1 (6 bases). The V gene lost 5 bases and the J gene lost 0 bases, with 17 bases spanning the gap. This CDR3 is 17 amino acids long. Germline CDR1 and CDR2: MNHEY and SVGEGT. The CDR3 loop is CASSRPRTASSYNEQFF. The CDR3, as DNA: TGTGCCAGCAGTCGCCCCCGGACAGCGTCCTCCTACAATGAGCAGTTCTTC.